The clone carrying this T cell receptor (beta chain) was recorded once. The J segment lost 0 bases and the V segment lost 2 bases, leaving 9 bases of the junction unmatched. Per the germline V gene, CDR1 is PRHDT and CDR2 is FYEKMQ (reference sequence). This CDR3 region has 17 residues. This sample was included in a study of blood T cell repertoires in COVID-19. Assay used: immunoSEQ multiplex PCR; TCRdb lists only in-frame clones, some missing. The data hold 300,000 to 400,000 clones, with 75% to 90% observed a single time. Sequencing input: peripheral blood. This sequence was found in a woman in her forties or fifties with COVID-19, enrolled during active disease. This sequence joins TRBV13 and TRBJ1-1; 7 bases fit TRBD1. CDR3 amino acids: CASSLFGGDSMNTEAFF. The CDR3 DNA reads TGTGCCAGCAGCTTATTTGGTGGGGACAGCATGAACACTGAAGCTTTCTTT.